The next 18 T cell receptor beta chains were all read from a single sample in a study of cytomegalovirus exposure and HLA in healthy donors. Use of 60 Vbeta and 13 Jbeta primers characterized the PCR. Generated by immunoSEQ multiplex PCR, the TCRdb table keeps only in-frame clones and is missing some. The sample has about 200,000 clones, around 81% seen once. The sample consisted of PBMCs. The source is a man aged 25 to 45 in good health and CMV-seronegative.

The V call is TRBV2, the J call TRBJ2-6; 8 nucleotides align to TRBD1. From germline, CDR1 is SNHLY and CDR2 FYNNEI. The CDR3 has 17 residues. After removal of 6 bases from V and 3 bases from J, the junction contained 10 bases not matched to a gene. The CDR3 loop is CASSPRTGPSGANVLTF. In nucleotides, the CDR3 is TGTGCCAGCAGCCCTAGGACAGGGCCAAGTGGGGCCAACGTCCTGACTTTC.

The V and J genes are TRBV4-2 and TRBJ2-7; the match to TRBD1 covers 7 bases. The CDR3 runs 17 residues. V shed 3 bases, J shed 3 bases, and the junction held 14 bases outside the gene matches. Germline V lookup: CDR1 LGHNA, CDR2 YNFKEQ. This chain's CDR3 is CASSQGQWDSLGYEQYF. DNA of the CDR3: TGTGCCAGCAGCCAGGGACAGTGGGACAGTCTGGGCTACGAGCAGTACTTC.

This chain connects TRBV7-9 to TRBJ2-7, with D perhaps matching TRBD2 (6 bases). Trimming removed 2 bases from V and 0 bases from J, with 14 bases in between. Germline V gives CDR1 SEHNR, CDR2 FQNEAQ (reference sequence). The CDR3 is made up of 16 amino acids. CDR3 sequence: CASSLIGGTSSYEQYF. The CDR3 DNA reads TGTGCCAGCAGCTTAATCGGCGGGACGAGCTCCTACGAGCAGTACTTC.

The chain joins TRBV7-9 to TRBJ1-1; possible D gene TRBD1, 6 bases. The ends were cut back, 0 bases at V and 1 base at J, with 9 bases in the middle. The V gene's germline CDR1 is SEHNR and CDR2 FQNEAQ (reference sequence). The CDR3 runs 15 residues. This CDR3 is CASSLAGQKNTEAFF. The CDR3 region has the DNA TGTGCCAGCAGCTTAGCCGGACAGAAGAACACTGAAGCTTTCTTT.

This chain links TRBV5-1 with TRBJ2-7; 10 nucleotides agree with TRBD1. With 3 bases clipped from V and 5 bases from J, the junction kept 8 bases outside the gene matches. This CDR3 spans 15 amino acids. Germline V gene lookup returns CDR1 SGHRS and CDR2 YFSETQ. The CDR3 loop reads CASSYGGDRGHEQYF. In DNA, the CDR3 is TGCGCCAGCAGCTATGGGGGGGACAGGGGCCACGAGCAGTACTTC.

This clone occurred a few times. The chain is built from TRBV28 and TRBJ1-2; D gene ambiguous. CDR3 length: 11 amino acids. Germline V gene data show CDR1 as MDHEN and CDR2 as SYDVKM. Trimming pared 8 bases from V and 8 bases from J, leaving 12 bases between. For the CDR3, the DNA is TGTGCCAGCGAGGAAAGGAGGGGCTACACCTTC. As protein: CASEERRGYTF.

The chain recombines TRBV5-6 with TRBJ2-6, with D perhaps TRBD1 (6 bases). CDR3 length equals 16 residues. CDR1 is SGHDT and CDR2 is YYEEEE in the germline V gene. With 5 bases removed from V and 0 bases from J, the gap between germline ends came to 12 bases. The CDR3 sequence: CASSRDKSSGANVLTF. CDR3 nucleotides: TGTGCCAGCAGTCGGGACAAAAGCTCTGGGGCCAACGTCCTGACTTTC.

The chain recombines TRBV2 with TRBJ1-5, with D perhaps TRBD1 (5 bases). Trimming pared 3 bases from V and 7 bases from J, leaving 16 bases between. This CDR3 has 15 amino acids. Germline V lookup: CDR1 SNHLY, CDR2 FYNNEI. Written as DNA, the CDR3 is TGTGCCAGCAGTGATTCATCCCTCGGGGGGCAGCCCCAGCATTTT. Residues: CASSDSSLGGQPQHF. Filled out from reference TRBV2 and TRBJ1-5, the complete variable domain reads EPEVTQTPSHQVTQMGQEVILRCVPISNHLYFYWYRQILGQKVEFLVSFYNNEISEKSEIFDDQFSVERPDGSNFTLKIRSTKLEDSAMYFCASSDSSLGGQPQHFGDGTRLSIL.

The V call is TRBV9, the J call TRBJ2-3; 8 bases map to TRBD2. Germline V gene lookup returns CDR1 SGDLS and CDR2 YYNGEE. The CDR3 consists of 15 residues. V was pared by 3 bases and J by 5 bases, with 8 bases of the junction left unmatched. The CDR3 region has the DNA TGTGCCAGCAGCGCGGATAGCGGGATTCAAGATACGCAGTATTTT. Its translation is CASSADSGIQDTQYF.

The chain has TRBV6-5 and TRBJ2-5, with TRBD2 identical over 9 bases. The CDR3 has 16 residues. Germline CDR1 and CDR2: MNHEY and SVGAGI. J gave up 1 base and V 0 bases, and 3 bases lay outside the gene matches. CDR3 in amino acids: CASSYSPSGTQETQYF. CDR3 nucleotides: TGTGCCAGCAGTTACTCTCCTAGCGGGACCCAAGAGACCCAGTACTTC.

The chain combines TRBV28 with TRBJ2-1, with 10 positions matching TRBD1. The CDR3 is 17 residues long. The V and J ends lost 7 bases and 9 bases, in that order; junction bases with no gene match: 18. Germline V gene lookup returns CDR1 MDHEN and CDR2 SYDVKM. The CDR3 DNA follows: TGTGCCAGCATCCGATCGCCGGGACAGGGGAGTATTAGTGAGCAGTTCTTC. This codes for CASIRSPGQGSISEQFF.

V usage is TRBV5-1 and J usage is TRBJ1-5, with TRBD1 as a possible D gene (6 bases). V was clipped by 3 bases and J by 3 bases, with 10 bases between them. Per germline, CDR1 SGHRS and CDR2 YFSETQ. The CDR3 spans 14 residues. The CDR3 region is CASSSTGFNQPQHF. DNA of the CDR3: TGCGCCAGCAGCTCGACAGGTTTCAATCAGCCCCAGCATTTT.

This clone came up once. This chain connects TRBV15 to TRBJ1-1; maybe TRBD1 (5 bases). With 3 bases removed from V and 1 base from J, the gap between germline ends came to 18 bases. Germline loops: CDR1 LNHNV, CDR2 YYDKDF (reference sequence). The CDR3 is made up of 17 amino acids. The CDR3 DNA reads TGTGCCACCAGCAGGGGGGGGAAGCCATCACGGAACACTGAAGCTTTCTTT. Translation: CATSRGGKPSRNTEAFF.

V gene TRBV30 combines with J gene TRBJ1-5; the D gene is possibly TRBD1 (5 bases). V lost 2 bases to trimming and J lost 2 bases, with 25 bases between them. The CDR3 is 19 residues long. Germline CDR1 GTSNPN, CDR2 SVGIG (reference sequence). The CDR3 region is CAWSPNSIIGTVGNQPQHF. The CDR3 DNA reads as TGTGCCTGGAGTCCTAACTCCATAATCGGGACTGTCGGCAATCAGCCCCAGCATTTT.

V is TRBV5-8 and J is TRBJ2-7; possibly TRBD2 for D (5 bases). This CDR3 has 12 amino acids. Germline assignment: CDR1 SGHTS and CDR2 YDEGEE. With 9 bases removed from V and 3 bases from J, the gap between germline ends came to 13 bases. CDR3 DNA: TGTGCCACAACGGGAACCCACTACGAGCAGTACTTC. This sequence encodes CATTGTHYEQYF.

This clone was detected a few times. The rearrangement joins TRBV10-3 to TRBJ1-1; TRBD1 matches 10 bases. Losses at the gene ends were 6 bases for V and 6 bases for J; bases not matched to a gene: 7. The CDR3 spans 14 residues. Germline V gene sequence: CDR1 ENHRY, CDR2 SYGVKD. The CDR3 nucleotides read TGTGCCATCAGGGGGACAGGGGAAGTGGCTGAAGCTTTCTTT. Translated: CAIRGTGEVAEAFF.

This rearrangement joins TRBV4-1 to TRBJ2-4, with 8 bases that match TRBD2. There are 15 residues in the CDR3. Germline-derived CDR1 and CDR2 are MGHRA and YSYEKL. With 4 bases clipped from V and 8 bases from J, the junction kept 10 bases outside the gene matches. The CDR3 protein is CASSLSTSGGDIQYF. CDR3 DNA sequence: TGCGCCAGCAGCCTCTCCACTAGCGGAGGCGACATTCAGTACTTC.

The rearrangement links TRBV9 to TRBJ2-3; 9 nucleotides agree with TRBD2. The CDR3 length is 17 residues. Germline V CDR1 and CDR2: SGDLS, YYNGEE. V trimming: 0 bases; J trimming: 4 bases; junction bases outside the gene matches: 9. CDR3 amino acids: CASSVVEREVRADTQYF. In DNA form, the CDR3 reads TGTGCCAGCAGCGTAGTTGAGCGGGAGGTTCGGGCAGATACGCAGTATTTT.